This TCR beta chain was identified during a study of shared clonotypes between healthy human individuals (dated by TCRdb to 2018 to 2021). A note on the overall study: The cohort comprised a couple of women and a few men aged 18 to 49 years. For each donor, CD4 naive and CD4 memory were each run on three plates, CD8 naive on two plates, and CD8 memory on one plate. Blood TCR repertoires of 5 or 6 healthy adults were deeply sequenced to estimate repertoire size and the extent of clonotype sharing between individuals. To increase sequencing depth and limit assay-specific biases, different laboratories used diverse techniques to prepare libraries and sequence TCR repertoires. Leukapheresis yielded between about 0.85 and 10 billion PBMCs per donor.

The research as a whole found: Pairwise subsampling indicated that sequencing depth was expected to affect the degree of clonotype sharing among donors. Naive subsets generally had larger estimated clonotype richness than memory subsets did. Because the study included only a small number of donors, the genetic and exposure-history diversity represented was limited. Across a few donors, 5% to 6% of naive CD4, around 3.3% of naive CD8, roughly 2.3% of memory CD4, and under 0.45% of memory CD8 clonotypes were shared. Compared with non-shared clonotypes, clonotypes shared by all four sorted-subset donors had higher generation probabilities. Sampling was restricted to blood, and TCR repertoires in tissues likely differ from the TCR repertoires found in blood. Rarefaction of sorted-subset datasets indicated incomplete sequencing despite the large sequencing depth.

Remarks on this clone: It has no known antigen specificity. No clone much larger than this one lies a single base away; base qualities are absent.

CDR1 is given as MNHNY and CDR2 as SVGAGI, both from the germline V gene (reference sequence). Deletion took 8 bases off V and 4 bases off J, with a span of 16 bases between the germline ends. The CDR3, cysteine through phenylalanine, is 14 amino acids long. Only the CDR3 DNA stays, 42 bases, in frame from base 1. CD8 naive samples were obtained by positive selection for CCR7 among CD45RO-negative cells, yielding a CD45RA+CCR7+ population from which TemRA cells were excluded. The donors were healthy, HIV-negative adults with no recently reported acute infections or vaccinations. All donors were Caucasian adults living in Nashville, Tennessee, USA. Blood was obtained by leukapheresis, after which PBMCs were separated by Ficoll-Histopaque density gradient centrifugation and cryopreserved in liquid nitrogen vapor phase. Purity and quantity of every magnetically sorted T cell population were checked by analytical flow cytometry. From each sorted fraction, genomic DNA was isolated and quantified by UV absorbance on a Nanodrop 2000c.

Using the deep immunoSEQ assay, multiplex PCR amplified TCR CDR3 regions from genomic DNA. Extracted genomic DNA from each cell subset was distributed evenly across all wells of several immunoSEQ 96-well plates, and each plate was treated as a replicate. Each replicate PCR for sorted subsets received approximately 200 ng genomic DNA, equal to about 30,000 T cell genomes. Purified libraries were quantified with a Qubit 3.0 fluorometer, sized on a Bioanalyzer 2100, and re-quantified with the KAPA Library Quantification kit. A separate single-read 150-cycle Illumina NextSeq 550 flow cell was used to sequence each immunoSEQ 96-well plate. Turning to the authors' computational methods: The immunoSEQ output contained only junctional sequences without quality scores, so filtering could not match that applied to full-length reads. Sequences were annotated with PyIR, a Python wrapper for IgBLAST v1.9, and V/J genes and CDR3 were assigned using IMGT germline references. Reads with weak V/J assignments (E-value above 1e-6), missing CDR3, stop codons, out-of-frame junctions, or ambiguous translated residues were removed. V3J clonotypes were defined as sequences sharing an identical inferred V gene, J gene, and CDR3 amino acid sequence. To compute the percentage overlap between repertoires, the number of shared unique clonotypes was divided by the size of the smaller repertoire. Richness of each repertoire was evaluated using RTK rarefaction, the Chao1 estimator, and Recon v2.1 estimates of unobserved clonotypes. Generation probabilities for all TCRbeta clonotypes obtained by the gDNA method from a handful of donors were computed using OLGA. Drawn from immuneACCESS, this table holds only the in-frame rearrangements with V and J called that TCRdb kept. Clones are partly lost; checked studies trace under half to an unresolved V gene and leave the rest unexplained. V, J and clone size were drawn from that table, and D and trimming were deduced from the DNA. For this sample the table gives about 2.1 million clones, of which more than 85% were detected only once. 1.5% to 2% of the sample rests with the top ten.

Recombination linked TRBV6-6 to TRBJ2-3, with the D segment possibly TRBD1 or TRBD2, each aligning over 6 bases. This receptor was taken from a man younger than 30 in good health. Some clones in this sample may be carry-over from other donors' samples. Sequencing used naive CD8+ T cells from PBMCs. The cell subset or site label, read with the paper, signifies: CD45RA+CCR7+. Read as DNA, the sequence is TGTGCCAGCGGGGTTGGGGGGCGCTCAGATACGCAGTATTTT. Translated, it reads CASGVGGRSDTQYF.